These T cell receptor beta chains were read from a single sample in a study of T cells in Graves' hyperthyroidism and ophthalmopathy. TCRdb redid the calling of the multiplex PCR reads with MiXCR, one entry per CDR3 protein. The data hold approximately 700,000 distinct CDR3 sequences, with 45% observed a single time. Sequences were obtained from peripheral blood or thyroid tissue (not recorded which). These receptors all come from an adult man with Graves' disease, either hyperthyroidism or ophthalmopathy (not recorded which). CDR3s include the opening cysteine and the closing phenylalanine or tryptophan. The D gene is left open where the match is weak. Clone size is stated in some rows and not others, as once, few, many or a class when expanded.

v_gene	abundance	d_gene	j_gene	CDR3nt	CDR3aa
TRBV29-1	many	TRBD1	TRBJ2-7	TGCAGCGCTCTGGGACAGGATAACGAGCAGTACTTC	CSALGQDNEQYF
TRBV5-1	NA	NA	TRBJ1-2	TGCGCCAGCAGCTTGTCTCAGACACCCCAAGGGGACTATGGCTACACCTTC	CASSLSQTPQGDYGYTF
TRBV7-9	few	TRBD2	TRBJ2-7	TGTGCCAGCAGCCCCCAGGCTAGCGGGAAAATACCCTACGAGCAGTACTTC	CASSPQASGKIPYEQYF
TRBV19	few	TRBD2	TRBJ2-7	TGTGCCAGTAGTGAGCGGGGGGACGACGAGCAGTACTTC	CASSERGDDEQYF
TRBV7-7	NA	TRBD1	TRBJ1-5	TGTGCTAGCAGCTCGGGACAGTATCAGCCCCAGCATTTT	CASSSGQYQPQHF
TRBV12-3/TRBV12-4	NA	NA	TRBJ2-5	TGTGCCAGCGCCCAAGAAGAGACCCAGTACTTC	CASAQEETQYF
TRBV19	few	NA	TRBJ1-2	TGTGCCAGTAGTATGACTGGCGGTAACTATGGCTACACCTTC	CASSMTGGNYGYTF
TRBV7-6	NA	TRBD2	TRBJ2-3	TGTGCCAGCAGCTTCCGCGGGAGGGCCAGCACAGATACGCAGTATTTT	CASSFRGRASTDTQYF
TRBV2	NA	TRBD2	TRBJ2-7	TGTGCCAGCAGTCCTTCGACCGGGACAATGACTAGCGGGGCCTACGAGCAGTACTTC	CASSPSTGTMTSGAYEQYF
TRBV7-9	NA	TRBD1	TRBJ1-5	TGTGCCAGCAGTCCGGACAGGGGGCGGCCCCAGCATTTT	CASSPDRGRPQHF
TRBV7-8	many	NA	TRBJ1-5	TGTGCCAGCAGCTTAGGCTCGGGGCGCAATCAGCCCCAGCATTTT	CASSLGSGRNQPQHF
TRBV2	many	NA	TRBJ1-4	TGTGCCAGCGGTACTTTCCGGGAAAAACTGTTTTTT	CASGTFREKLFF
TRBV7-8	few	NA	TRBJ1-3	TGTGTGACCTCTAAAGACTCTGGAAACACCATATATTTT	CVTSKDSGNTIYF
TRBV7-9	NA	NA	TRBJ2-7	TGTGCCAGCAGCTTAGCGGCTCAAAACTACGAGCAGTACTTC	CASSLAAQNYEQYF
TRBV5-1	NA	TRBD2	TRBJ2-2	TGCGCCAGCAGCTTGACTAGCGCGCGAACCGGGGAGCTGTTTTTT	CASSLTSARTGELFF
TRBV29-1	NA	NA	TRBJ1-5	TGCAGCGTTGGCGGGGATAGATTCAATCAGCCCCAGCATTTT	CSVGGDRFNQPQHF
TRBV9	few	NA	TRBJ2-6	TGTGCCAGCAGCGTAGCTAGTACACGTTCGGTCTCTGGGGCCAACGTCCTGACTTTC	CASSVASTRSVSGANVLTF
TRBV20-1	NA	TRBD2	TRBJ2-7	TGCAGTGCCCTGGAGCTAGCGGAACGTGAGCAGTACTTC	CSALELAEREQYF
TRBV2	NA	NA	TRBJ1-4	TGTGCCAGCACCCGGGTCGAGGGTGAAAAACTGTTTTTT	CASTRVEGEKLFF
TRBV12-3/TRBV12-4	few	NA	TRBJ1-2	TGTGCCAGCAGTTTAGGGACACGGGGTGGCTACACCTTC	CASSLGTRGGYTF
TRBV12-3/TRBV12-4	few	NA	TRBJ2-5	TGTGCCAGCAGTAACAGGTTCCCTGAGACCCAGTACTTC	CASSNRFPETQYF
TRBV7-9	NA	TRBD2	TRBJ2-5	TGTGCCAGCAGCTTCTTGCCGAGCGGGAGTCCGACCCAGTACTTC	CASSFLPSGSPTQYF
TRBV29-1	many	NA	TRBJ1-2	TGCAGCGTTGAATATCGGTCACCGGACTATGGCTACACCTTC	CSVEYRSPDYGYTF
TRBV7-6	many	TRBD2	TRBJ2-7	TGTGCCAGCAGCGCCCGGAGCGGGAGGCTCTCCTACGAGCAGTACTTC	CASSARSGRLSYEQYF
TRBV5-1	few	TRBD1	TRBJ1-1	TGCGCCAGCAGCTTGGAAGCAGGGGGCTGGACTGAAGCTTTCTTT	CASSLEAGGWTEAFF
TRBV25-1	NA	NA	TRBJ1-2	TGTGCCAGCAGTGAGGATAACGGGGCACATGGCTACACCTTC	CASSEDNGAHGYTF
TRBV29-1	NA	TRBD1	TRBJ1-1	TGCAGCGTTCACAGGGGGCTCACTGAAGCTTTCTTT	CSVHRGLTEAFF
TRBV5-1	NA	NA	TRBJ1-2	TGCGCCAGCAATCCGGGGGCCGCTAACTATGGCTACACCTTC	CASNPGAANYGYTF
TRBV29-1	NA	TRBD1	TRBJ1-4	TGCAGCGTACGGGACAGTTCCAAACTGTTTTTT	CSVRDSSKLFF
TRBV6-1	NA	TRBD1	TRBJ2-5	TGTGCCAGCAGTGAGCTGAACAGGGGTGAGACCCAGTACTTC	CASSELNRGETQYF
TRBV10-3	few	NA	TRBJ1-2	TGTGCCAGCGGTCGGGGGCCTGGCTACACCTTC	CASGRGPGYTF